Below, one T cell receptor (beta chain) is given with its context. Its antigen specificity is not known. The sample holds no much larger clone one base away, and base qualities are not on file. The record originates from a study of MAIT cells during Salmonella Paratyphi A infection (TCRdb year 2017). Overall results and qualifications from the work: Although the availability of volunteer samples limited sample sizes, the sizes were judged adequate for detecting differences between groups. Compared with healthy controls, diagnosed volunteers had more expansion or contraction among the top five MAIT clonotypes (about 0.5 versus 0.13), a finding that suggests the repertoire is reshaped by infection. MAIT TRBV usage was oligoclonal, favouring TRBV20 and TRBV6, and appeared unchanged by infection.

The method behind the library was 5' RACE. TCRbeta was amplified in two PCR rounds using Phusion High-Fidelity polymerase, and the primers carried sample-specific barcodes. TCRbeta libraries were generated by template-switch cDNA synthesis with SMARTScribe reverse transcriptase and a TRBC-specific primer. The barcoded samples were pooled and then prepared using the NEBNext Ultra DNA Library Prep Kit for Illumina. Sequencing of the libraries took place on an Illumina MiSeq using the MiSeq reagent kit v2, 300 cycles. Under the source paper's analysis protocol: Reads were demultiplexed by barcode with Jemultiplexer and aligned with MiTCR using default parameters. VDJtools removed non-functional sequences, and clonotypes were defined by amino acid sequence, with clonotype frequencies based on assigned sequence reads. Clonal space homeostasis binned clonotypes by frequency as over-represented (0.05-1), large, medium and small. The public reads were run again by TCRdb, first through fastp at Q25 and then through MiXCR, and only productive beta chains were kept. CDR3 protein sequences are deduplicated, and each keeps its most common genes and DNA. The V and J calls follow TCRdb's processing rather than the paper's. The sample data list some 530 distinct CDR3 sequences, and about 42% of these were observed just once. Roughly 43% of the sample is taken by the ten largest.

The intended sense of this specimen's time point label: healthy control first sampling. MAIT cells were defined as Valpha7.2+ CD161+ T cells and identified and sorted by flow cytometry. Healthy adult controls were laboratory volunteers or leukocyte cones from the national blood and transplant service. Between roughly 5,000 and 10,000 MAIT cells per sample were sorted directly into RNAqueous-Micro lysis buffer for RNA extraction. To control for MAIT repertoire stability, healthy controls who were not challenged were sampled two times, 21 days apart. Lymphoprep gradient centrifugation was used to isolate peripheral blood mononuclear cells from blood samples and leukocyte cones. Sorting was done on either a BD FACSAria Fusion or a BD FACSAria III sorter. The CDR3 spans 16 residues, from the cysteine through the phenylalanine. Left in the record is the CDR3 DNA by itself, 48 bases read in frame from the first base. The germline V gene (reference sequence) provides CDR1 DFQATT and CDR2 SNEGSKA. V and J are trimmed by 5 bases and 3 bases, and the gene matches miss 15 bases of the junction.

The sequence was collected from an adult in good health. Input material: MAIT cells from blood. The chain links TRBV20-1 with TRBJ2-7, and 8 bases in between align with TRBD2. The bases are TGCAGTGCTCGCCCCGACACTAGCGGAGACTACTACGAGCAGTACTTC. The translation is CSARPDTSGDYYEQYF.